This T cell receptor beta chain was profiled in a study of shared clonotypes between healthy human individuals. Study observations and caveats: Memory subsets had estimated richness that was generally smaller than that of naive subsets. Rarefaction curves obtained for sorted subsets showed sequencing incomplete despite large depth.

The authors ran the assay at deep level. Sequencing was performed with immunoSEQ multiplex PCR; in TCRdb, only in-frame clones are kept and a portion is missing. The sample carries about 2.4 million clones, more than 85% recorded once. As for this clone: What it recognizes is unknown.

In germline, CDR1 is MDHEN, CDR2 SYDVKM. The CDR3 sequence is 16 residues long. V lost 4 bases and J 0 bases, leaving 16 bases between the germline ends. CD4+ cells were split into CD45RA+ naive and CD45RA-negative memory subsets. The source material was naive CD4+ T cells from PBMCs. As to subset: CD45RA+ positively selected. This receptor was taken from a man between 18 and 29 years old in good health. Some clones in this sample may be carry-over from other donors' samples. The rearrangement joins TRBV28 to TRBJ2-7; D assignment may be TRBD1 or TRBD2 (6 bases each). The CDR3 nucleotides are TGTGCCAGCAGTTATCAAGGGGGGTCGAGCTCCTACGAGCAGTACTTC. It yields the protein CASSYQGGSSSYEQYF.